A single sample gave rise to the 28 T cell receptor beta chains below, sequenced in a study of Graves' ophthalmopathy and Graves' hyperthyroidism. Amplified TCR beta CDR3 regions were obtained using RNA transcripts as template. HTBI primers primed a first-round RT-PCR, and a second-round multiplex PCR followed. Using its own MiXCR run on the multiplex PCR reads, TCRdb lists one record per CDR3 protein. The sample includes a few hundred thousand distinct CDR3 sequences, about 40% of them seen just once. Specimen: peripheral blood or thyroid tissue (not recorded which). These TCRs come from an adult man with Graves' hyperthyroidism.

This rearrangement joins TRBV28 to TRBJ1-5, with D maybe TRBD1 (6 bases). Germline V gene data show CDR1 as MDHEN and CDR2 as SYDVKM. The CDR3 is 13 residues long. Trimming removed 7 bases at V and 3 bases at J, with 10 bases between. CDR3 region: CASTGANNQPQHF. The CDR3 DNA follows: TGTGCCAGCACGGGGGCCAACAATCAGCCCCAGCATTTT.

There are many counts of this clonotype. This chain uses TRBV7-6 with TRBJ1-3; D call uncertain. The CDR3 consists of 13 residues. Germline CDR1 is SGHVS and CDR2 is FNYEAQ. V was pared by 6 bases and J by 3 bases, with 9 bases between. Here the CDR3 DNA reads TGTGCCAGCAGGCAGGATTTTGGAAACACCATATATTTT. This gives the protein CASRQDFGNTIYF.

This clonotype was counted at least ten times. The chain carries TRBV24-1 and TRBJ1-3; TRBD1 matches 11 bases. After removal of 4 bases from V and 7 bases from J, the junction contained 8 bases not matched to a gene. The CDR3 has 16 amino acids. In germline, CDR1 is KGHDR, CDR2 SFDVKD. CDR3 sequence reads: CATSEPPDRGQNTIYF. CDR3 DNA: TGTGCCACCAGTGAACCCCCGGACAGGGGGCAGAACACCATATATTTT.

This clonotype was counted at least ten times. This rearrangement joins TRBV6-1 to TRBJ1-6, with D unresolved. This CDR3 comprises 12 residues. The germline V and J ends were trimmed by 4 bases and 8 bases, with 6 bases remaining between them. CDR1 and CDR2 (germline): MNHNS, SASEGT. CDR3 sequence (DNA): TGTGCCAGCAGTGTCGGGGATTCACCCCTCCACTTT. Translation gives CASSVGDSPLHF.

This chain uses TRBV7-8 with TRBJ1-4; 8 nucleotides align to TRBD1. CDR1 and CDR2 from the germline V gene are SGHVS and FQNEAQ. The ends lost 5 bases at V and 10 bases at J; junction bases unmatched: 12. This CDR3 region has 15 residues. CDR3 residues: CASSLKRTGTVKLFF. CDR3 bases: TGTGCCAGCAGCCTCAAACGGACAGGGACGGTAAAACTGTTTTTT.

V gene TRBV27 combines with J gene TRBJ2-2; D possibly corresponds to TRBD1 (7 bases). The CDR3 loop spans 14 amino acids. Germline CDR1 and CDR2: MNHEY and SMNVEV (reference sequence). The V and J ends lost 4 bases and 7 bases respectively, with 13 bases between them. CDR3 amino acids: CASSSRGADGELFF. The CDR3 nucleotides are TGTGCCAGCAGTTCCAGGGGGGCGGACGGGGAGCTGTTTTTT.

This clonotype was observed a few times. The junction differs from germline at one of its ends, possibly a read error. The chain couples TRBV13 to TRBJ2-7, with TRBD1 matching over 7 bases. This CDR3 is built from 15 residues. Germline loops: CDR1 PRHDT, CDR2 FYEKMQ (reference sequence). In DNA, the CDR3 is TGCGCCAGCAGCCAGGCCATCGGACAGGACTACGAGCAGTACTTC. As protein: CASSQAIGQDYEQYF.

Ten or more counts support this clonotype. The chain has TRBV7-3 and TRBJ1-6, with 7 positions matching TRBD1. There are 14 residues in the CDR3. Germline V lookup: CDR1 SGHTA, CDR2 FQGTGA. Germline trimming cut 5 bases from V and 7 bases from J; bases unmatched to any gene: 5. CDR3: CASSRQGPNSPLHF. The CDR3 DNA reads as TGTGCCAGCAGCCGACAGGGCCCCAATTCACCCCTCCACTTT.

This clonotype was counted many times. The chain has TRBV2 and TRBJ1-4; TRBD1 might be the D (5 bases). This CDR3 comprises 14 residues. V was trimmed by 7 bases and J by 3 bases, leaving 12 bases between them. Per germline, CDR1 SNHLY and CDR2 FYNNEI. The CDR3 nucleotides are TGTGCCAGCAAGTCCGACAGCGCTAATGAAAAACTGTTTTTT. Residues: CASKSDSANEKLFF.

This clonotype was counted ten times or more. The V and J genes are TRBV19 and TRBJ2-2; D uncertain. V was cut by 5 bases and J by 2 bases, with 9 bases left in between. CDR3 length: 14 amino acids. CDR1 and CDR2 (germline): LNHDA, SQIVND (reference sequence). CDR3 residues: CASSEQPNTGELFF. Written as DNA, the CDR3 is TGTGCCAGTAGTGAACAGCCAAACACCGGGGAGCTGTTTTTT. Variable domain in full (rest from reference TRBV19 and TRBJ2-2): DGGITQSPKYLFRKEGQNVTLSCEQNLNHDAMYWYRQDPGQGLRLIYYSQIVNDFQKGDIAEGYSVSREKKESFPLTVTSAQKNPTAFYLCASSEQPNTGELFFGEGSRLTVL.

This clonotype has just a few counts. J is TRBJ1-2 and V is TRBV4-1; 9 nucleotides line up with TRBD1. The trim removed 3 bases at V and 2 bases at J, leaving 13 bases unmatched. The CDR3 is 18 residues long. Germline V gene lookup returns CDR1 MGHRA and CDR2 YSYEKL. CDR3 sequence reads: CASSQVSGTGIDNYGYTF. The CDR3 bases are TGCGCCAGCAGCCAGGTATCCGGGACAGGGATTGACAACTATGGCTACACCTTC.

As to this clonotype: The junction does not match germline at one end; this may be a read error. V usage is TRBV5-6 and J usage is TRBJ1-5, with no clear D. Germline V gives CDR1 SGHDT, CDR2 YYEEEE. This CDR3 is built from 14 residues. CDR3 in DNA: TGTGCCAGCAGCTTGGGGCAGAGCGGTCAGCCCCAACATTTT. The encoded protein is CASSLGQSGQPQHF.

Details on this clonotype: At one of its ends the junction is not consistent with the germline gene, which may arise from a read error. J is TRBJ2-7 and V is TRBV2, with D perhaps TRBD1 (7 bases). The CDR3 is 16 amino acids. Germline CDR1 reads SNHLY; CDR2 reads FYNNEI. CDR3: CASSPFRQGTDYERYF. The CDR3 DNA reads as TGTGCCAGCTCACCTTTTCGACAGGGTACGGACTACGAGCGGTACTTC.

This clonotype has a handful of counts. This chain uses TRBV3-1 with TRBJ1-1, with 7 positions matching TRBD1. The CDR3 spans 16 residues. Germline V gene data show CDR1 as LGHDT and CDR2 as YNNKEL (reference sequence). The V and J ends lost 4 bases and 9 bases, in that order; junction bases with no gene match: 17. The CDR3 nucleotides are TGTGCCAGCAGCCCAAGACAGGGTGGGATTGTTCGTCAAGCTTTCTTT. It is translated as CASSPRQGGIVRQAFF.

The rearrangement links TRBV29-1 to TRBJ1-5; the D gene is possibly TRBD1 (5 bases). This CDR3 spans 12 amino acids. Per the germline V gene, CDR1 is SQVTM and CDR2 is ANQGSEA. V was cut by 4 bases and J by 9 bases, with 13 bases left in between. The CDR3: CSVALAGGPQHF. The CDR3 nucleotides read TGCAGCGTTGCTTTGGCGGGGGGGCCCCAGCATTTT.

The rearrangement links TRBV15 to TRBJ1-2; 8 nucleotides agree with TRBD1. Germline V CDR1 and CDR2: LNHNV, YYDKDF (reference sequence). The CDR3 covers 15 residues. After removal of 10 bases from V and 1 base from J, the junction contained 11 bases not matched to a gene. CDR3 sequence (DNA): TGTGCCAGCAGTGTGAGGACAGGGTATAACTATGGCTACACCTTC. Translated: CASSVRTGYNYGYTF.

Turning to this clonotype: Since a much larger clone is just one base distant, this may be a read error. DNA for the CDR3: TGCGCCAGCAGCTTGACAACAAACGGAAACACCGTATATTTT. Residues: CASSLTTNGNTVYF. This sequence joins TRBV5-1 and TRBJ1-3; D remains ambiguous. Germline values: CDR1 SGHRS, CDR2 YFSETQ. CDR3 size: 14 residues.

The CDR3 spells CASSHLKGQSSEKLFF. CDR3 sequence (DNA): TGTGCCAGCAGCCACCTTAAAGGACAGTCTAGTGAAAAACTGTTTTTT. The rearrangement links TRBV7-8 to TRBJ1-4; D possibly corresponds to TRBD1 (6 bases). The V gene lost 5 bases and the J gene lost 7 bases, with 20 bases spanning the gap. The CDR3 extends over 16 amino acids. Germline V gives CDR1 SGHVS, CDR2 FQNEAQ.

The sample holds many counts of this clonotype. CDR3 in amino acids: CASRKDRGRGQPQHF. CDR3 bases: TGTGCCAGCAGGAAGGACAGGGGGCGCGGGCAGCCCCAGCATTTT. The V call is TRBV12-3 or TRBV12-4, the J call TRBJ1-5; TRBD1 matches 11 bases. The CDR3 is 15 amino acids. V trimming: 6 bases; J trimming: 7 bases; junction bases outside the gene matches: 8.

Note on this clonotype: A much larger clonotype is one base distant, so this may be a read error. This CDR3 fails to terminate in the conserved phenylalanine or tryptophan, so it likely reflects a read error. The V call is TRBV19, the J call TRBJ1-2; TRBD1 aligns across 9 bases. Germline trimming cut 2 bases from V and 3 bases from J; bases unmatched to any gene: 7. The CDR3 loop spans 16 amino acids. CDR1 LNHDA and CDR2 SQIVND come from the germline V gene (reference sequence). The CDR3 sequence is CASSIPAGQGYYGYTL. CDR3 coding DNA: TGTGCCAGTAGTATACCCGCCGGACAGGGGTACTATGGCTACACCCTC.

This clonotype was detected ten times or more. V usage is TRBV29-1 and J usage is TRBJ1-2; D is unresolved. The CDR3 extends over 13 amino acids. From germline, CDR1 is SQVTM and CDR2 ANQGSEA. V was pared by 1 base and J by 0 bases, with 6 bases between. CDR3 in DNA: TGCAGCGTTGAAGTCGTAACTAACTATGGCTACACCTTC. Amino acid sequence: CSVEVVTNYGYTF.

This clonotype turned up a few times. The rearrangement links TRBV7-6 to TRBJ2-7; maybe TRBD1 (6 bases). Near its end, the DNA agrees better with TRBJ2-1, so the J call may be wrong. In germline, CDR1 is SGHVS, CDR2 FNYEAQ. This CDR3 has 15 amino acids. The CDR3 protein is CASSLEGGVGNEQFF. The CDR3 DNA reads TGTGCCAGCAGCTTAGAAGGGGGAGTGGGCAATGAGCAGTTCTTC.

The J gene is TRBJ1-2, the V gene TRBV6-5; D may be TRBD1 (5 bases). CDR3 length: 15 residues. The V end lost 2 bases, the J end lost 2 bases, and 12 bases lay between the germline ends. Per the germline V gene, CDR1 is MNHEY and CDR2 is SVGAGI. CDR3 protein: CASSYTGPSNYGYTF. CDR3 sequence (DNA): TGTGCCAGCAGTTACACGGGACCATCGAACTATGGCTACACCTTC.

The genes are TRBV20-1 and TRBJ2-3; D not certain. Trimming removed 1 base at V and 6 bases at J, with 14 bases between. CDR3 size: 14 residues. Germline assignment: CDR1 DFQATT and CDR2 SNEGSKA (reference sequence). The CDR3, as DNA: TGCAGTGCTAGAGTGTCCCAAGCGCAGGATACGCAGTATTTT. This translates into CSARVSQAQDTQYF.

On this clonotype: This may be a read error, as it is one base from a much larger clone. The chain links TRBV5-1 to TRBJ1-2; a weak D match, TRBD1 (6 bases). The CDR3 has 16 residues. In germline, CDR1 is SGHRS, CDR2 YFSETQ. This CDR3 is CASSLVPGAANYGYPF. CDR3 coding DNA: TGCGCCAGCAGCTTGGTCCCAGGGGCCGCTAACTATGGCTACCCCTTC.

The chain is built from TRBV12-3 or TRBV12-4 and TRBJ1-3; TRBD1 might be the D (5 bases). The CDR3 covers 15 residues. Trimming stripped 2 bases from V and 7 bases from J, with 15 bases between. In DNA, the CDR3 is TGTGCCAGCAGTTTATCACTCCCTGGGGGGAACACCATATATTTT. Amino acids: CASSLSLPGGNTIYF.

This clonotype was seen many times. The genes are TRBV11-2 and TRBJ1-3; D remains unclear. The CDR3 is 16 residues long. The germline V gene encodes CDR1 SGHAT and CDR2 FQNNGV. Trimming took 1 base from V and 0 from J, leaving 10 bases between them. The CDR3 nucleotides are TGTGCCAGCAGCTTAGTAGGACGTACCTCTGGAAACACCATATATTTT. It is translated as CASSLVGRTSGNTIYF.

The sample holds many counts of this clonotype. The chain combines TRBV7-3 with TRBJ1-3, with D possibly being TRBD1 (6 bases). V lost 6 bases and J lost 4, with 10 bases in between. Germline assignment: CDR1 SGHTA and CDR2 FQGTGA. This CDR3 region has 13 residues. The CDR3 DNA follows: TGTGCCAGCAGTTTGGGACAAGGAAACACCATATATTTT. This sequence encodes CASSLGQGNTIYF.